The entry below gives a single T cell receptor beta chain sequence along with its context. This sample is drawn from a study of blood T cell repertoires in COVID-19. Under the authors' procedure: By means of reference gene primer amplification, nucleated cell counts were estimated. Generated by immunoSEQ multiplex PCR, the TCRdb table keeps only in-frame clones and is missing some. V, J and clone size reflect that table, while D and trimming were determined from the DNA. The sample lists 65,000 or so clones, around four fifths occurring once. Germline lookup yields CDR1 SGHTA and CDR2 FQGNSA. Trimming left V 6 bases short and J 5 bases short, with 10 bases between. The CDR3 sequence is 13 residues long.

The sample taken for sequencing was peripheral blood. The chain combines TRBV7-2 with TRBJ1-4; a possible D gene is TRBD1 (6 bases). This sequence was found in a man aged 25-40 years with COVID-19, enrolled during active disease. This CDR3 is CASSFGQNEKLFF. CDR3 nucleotides: TGTGCCAGCAGTTTCGGACAGAATGAAAAACTGTTTTTT.